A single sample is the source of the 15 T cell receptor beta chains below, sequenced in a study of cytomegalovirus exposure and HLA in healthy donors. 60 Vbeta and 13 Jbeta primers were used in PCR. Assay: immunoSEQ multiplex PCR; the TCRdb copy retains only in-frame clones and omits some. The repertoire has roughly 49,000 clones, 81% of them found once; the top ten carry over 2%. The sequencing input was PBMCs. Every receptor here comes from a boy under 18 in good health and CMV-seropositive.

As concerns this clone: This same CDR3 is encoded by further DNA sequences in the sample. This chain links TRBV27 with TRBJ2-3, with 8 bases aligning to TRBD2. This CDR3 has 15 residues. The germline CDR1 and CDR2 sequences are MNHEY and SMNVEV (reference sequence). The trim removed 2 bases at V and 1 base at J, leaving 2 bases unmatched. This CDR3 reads CASSLAGGGTDTQYF. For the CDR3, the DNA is TGTGCCAGCAGTTTAGCGGGGGGTGGCACAGATACGCAGTATTTT.

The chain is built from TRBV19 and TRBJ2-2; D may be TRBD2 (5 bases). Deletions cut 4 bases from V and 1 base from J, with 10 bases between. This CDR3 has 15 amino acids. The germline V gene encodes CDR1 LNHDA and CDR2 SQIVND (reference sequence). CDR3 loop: CASSKGGLNTGELFF. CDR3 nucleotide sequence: TGTGCCAGTAGTAAAGGCGGACTGAACACCGGGGAGCTGTTTTTT.

The CDR3 spells CASSGTGPGANVLTF. The CDR3 coding sequence is TGCGCCAGCAGCGGGACAGGGCCTGGGGCCAACGTCCTGACTTTC. The rearrangement links TRBV5-1 to TRBJ2-6; the match to TRBD1 covers 9 bases. The CDR3 is 15 amino acids. The germline gives CDR1 SGHRS, CDR2 YFSETQ. Trimming removed 4 bases from V and 2 bases from J; junction bases left unmatched: 1.

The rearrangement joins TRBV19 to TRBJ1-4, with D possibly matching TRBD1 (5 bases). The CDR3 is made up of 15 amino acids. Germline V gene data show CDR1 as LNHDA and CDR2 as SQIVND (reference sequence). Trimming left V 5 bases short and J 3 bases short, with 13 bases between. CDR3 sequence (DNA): TGTGCCAGTAGTCCTTCGACAGCCGCTAATGAAAAACTGTTTTTT. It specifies CASSPSTAANEKLFF.

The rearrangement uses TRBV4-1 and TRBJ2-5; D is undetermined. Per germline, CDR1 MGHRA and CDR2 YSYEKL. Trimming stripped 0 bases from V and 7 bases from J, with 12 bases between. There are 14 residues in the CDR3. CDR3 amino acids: CASSQESGPGTQYF. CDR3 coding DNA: TGCGCCAGCAGCCAAGAATCCGGCCCGGGGACCCAGTACTTC.

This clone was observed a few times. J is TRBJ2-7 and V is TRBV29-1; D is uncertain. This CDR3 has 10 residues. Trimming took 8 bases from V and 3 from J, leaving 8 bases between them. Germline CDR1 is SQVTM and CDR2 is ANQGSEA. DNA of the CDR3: TGCAGCCCCCCGGGCTACGAGCAGTACTTC. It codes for CSPPGYEQYF.

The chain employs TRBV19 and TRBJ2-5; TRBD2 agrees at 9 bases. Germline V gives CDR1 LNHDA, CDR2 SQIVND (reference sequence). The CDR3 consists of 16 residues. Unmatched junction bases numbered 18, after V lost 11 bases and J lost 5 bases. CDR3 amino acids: CASQRTSAPNGETQYF. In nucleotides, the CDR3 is TGTGCCTCTCAGAGGACTAGCGCACCTAACGGGGAGACCCAGTACTTC.

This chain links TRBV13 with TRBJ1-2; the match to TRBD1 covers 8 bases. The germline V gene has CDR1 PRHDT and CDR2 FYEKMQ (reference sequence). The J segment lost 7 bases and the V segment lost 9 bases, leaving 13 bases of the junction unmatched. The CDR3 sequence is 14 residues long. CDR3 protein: CASRRQGMGSGYTF. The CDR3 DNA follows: TGTGCCAGTCGCCGACAGGGGATGGGGTCTGGCTACACCTTC.

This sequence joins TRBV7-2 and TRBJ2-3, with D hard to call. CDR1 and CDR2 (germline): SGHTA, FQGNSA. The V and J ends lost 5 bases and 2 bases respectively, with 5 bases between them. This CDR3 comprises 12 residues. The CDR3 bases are TGTGCCAGCAGCCTATCCACAGATACGCAGTATTTT. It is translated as CASSLSTDTQYF.

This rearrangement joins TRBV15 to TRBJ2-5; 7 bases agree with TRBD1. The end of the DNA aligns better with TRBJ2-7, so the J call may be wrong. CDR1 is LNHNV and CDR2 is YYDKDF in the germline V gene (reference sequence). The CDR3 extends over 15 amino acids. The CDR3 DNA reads TGTGCCACCAGCAGCCGAGGGGGCGCTGATAACGAGCAGTACTTC. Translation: CATSSRGGADNEQYF.

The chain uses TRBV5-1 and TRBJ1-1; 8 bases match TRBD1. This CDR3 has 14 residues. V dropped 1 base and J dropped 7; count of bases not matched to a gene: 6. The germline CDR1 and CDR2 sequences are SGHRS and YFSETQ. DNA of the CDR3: TGCGCCAGCAGCTTGTACCAGGGGGCGGGTGAAGCTTTCTTT. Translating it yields CASSLYQGAGEAFF.

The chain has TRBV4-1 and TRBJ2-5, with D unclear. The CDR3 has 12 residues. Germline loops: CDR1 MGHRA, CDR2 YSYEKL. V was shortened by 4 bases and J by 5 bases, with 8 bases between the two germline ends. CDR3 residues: CASSLDGETQYF. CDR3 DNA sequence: TGCGCCAGCAGCCTAGACGGGGAGACCCAGTACTTC.

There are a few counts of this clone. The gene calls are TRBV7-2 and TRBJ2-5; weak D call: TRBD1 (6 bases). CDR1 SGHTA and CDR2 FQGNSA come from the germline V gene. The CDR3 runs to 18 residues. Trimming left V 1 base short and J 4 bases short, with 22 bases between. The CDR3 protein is CASSLGWGGRGSAETQYF. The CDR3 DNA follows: TGTGCCAGCAGCTTAGGTTGGGGCGGCAGGGGCAGCGCAGAGACCCAGTACTTC. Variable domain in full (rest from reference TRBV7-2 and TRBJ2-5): GAGVSQSPSNKVTEKGKDVELRCDPISGHTALYWYRQSLGQGLEFLIYFQGNSAPDKSGLPSDRFSAERTGGSVSTLTIQRTQQEDSAVYLCASSLGWGGRGSAETQYFGPGTRLLVL.

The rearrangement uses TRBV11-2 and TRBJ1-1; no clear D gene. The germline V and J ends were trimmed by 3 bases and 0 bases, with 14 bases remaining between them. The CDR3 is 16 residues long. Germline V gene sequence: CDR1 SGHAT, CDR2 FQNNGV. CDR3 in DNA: TGTGCCAGCAGCTTTTTAAGCCGCACCTTGAACACTGAAGCTTTCTTT. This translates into CASSFLSRTLNTEAFF.

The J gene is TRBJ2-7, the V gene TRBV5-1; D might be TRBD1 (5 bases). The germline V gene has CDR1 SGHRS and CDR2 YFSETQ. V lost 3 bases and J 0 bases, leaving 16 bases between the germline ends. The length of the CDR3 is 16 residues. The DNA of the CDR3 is TGCGCCAGCAGCTCGGCCTTCGAGGACAACTCCTACGAGCAGTACTTC. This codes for CASSSAFEDNSYEQYF. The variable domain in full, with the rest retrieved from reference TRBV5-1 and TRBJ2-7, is KAGVTQTPRYLIKTRGQQVTLSCSPISGHRSVSWYQQTPGQGLQFLFEYFSETQRNKGNFPGRFSGRQFSNSRSEMNVSTLELGDSALYLCASSSAFEDNSYEQYFGPGTRLTVT.